These T cell receptor beta chains were read from a single sample in a study of cytomegalovirus exposure and HLA in healthy donors. Assay: immunoSEQ multiplex PCR; the TCRdb copy retains only in-frame clones and omits some. This sample's table has approximately 47,000 clones. Sequencing input: PBMCs. The source of these receptors is a male donor in good health and CMV-seronegative. CDR3s include the opening cysteine and the closing phenylalanine or tryptophan. D genes are given only for firm matches.

TRBJ2-1 TRBD1 TRBV19 TGTGCCAGTAGTACGCCGGGACAGGTAAACGATGAGCAGTTCTTC CASSTPGQVNDEQFF
TRBJ2-5 NA TRBV20-1 TGCAGTGCCGCCCTACAAGAGACCCAGTACTTC CSAALQETQYF
TRBJ1-4 NA TRBV7-2 TGTGCCAGCAGCTTAGCCATCCTCCGGACTTGGGATGAAAAACTGTTTTTT CASSLAILRTWDEKLFF
TRBJ1-2 NA TRBV2 TGTGCCAGCAGCGAGATCACCTCAGGTTACATGAACTATGGCTACACCTTC CASSEITSGYMNYGYTF
TRBJ1-6 NA TRBV15 TGTGCCACCAGCAGAGATGCCGCGACAGCTAATTCACCCCTCCACTTT CATSRDAATANSPLHF
TRBJ2-1 NA TRBV7-9 TGTGCCAGCAGCCGGGGGTACAATGAGCAGTTCTTC CASSRGYNEQFF
TRBJ1-1 TRBD1 TRBV4-1 TGCGCCAGCAGCCCGATACCCGGGACAGGGCTTGAAGCTTTCTTT CASSPIPGTGLEAFF
TRBJ2-3 TRBD1 TRBV27 TGTGCCAGCAGTCTTCAACCGGGACAGGGGGCGGACAACACAGATACGCAGTATTTT CASSLQPGQGADNTDTQYF
TRBJ1-3 TRBD1 TRBV6-5 TGTGCCAGCAGCGGACAGGGATACACCATATATTTT CASSGQGYTIYF
TRBJ1-2 NA TRBV30 TGTGCCTGGAGTGTACGGGCAGGGGATGGCTATGGCTACACCTTC CAWSVRAGDGYGYTF
TRBJ1-3 NA TRBV19 TGTGCCAGTAGTACTCGAACAGTCCCTTCCTCTGGAAACACCATATATTTT CASSTRTVPSSGNTIYF
TRBJ1-2 NA TRBV30 TGTGCCTGGGGGACTTATCCTATCAGCTACACCTTC CAWGTYPISYTF
TRBJ1-5 NA TRBV13 TGTGCCAGCAGCTTTTACAGTAGCAATCAGCCCCAGCATTTT CASSFYSSNQPQHF
TRBJ1-6 TRBD1 TRBV4-1 TGCGCCAGCAGCTCCCAGCCCGCGACAGGGCTCGGTTCACCCCTCCACTTT CASSSQPATGLGSPLHF
TRBJ1-1 TRBD1 TRBV7-2 TGTGCCAGCAGCTCGGACAGGGGGAACACTGAAGCTTTCTTT CASSSDRGNTEAFF
TRBJ1-6 NA TRBV10-3 TGTGCCATCAGTGGGGGGCAGAACAATTCACCCCTCCACTTT CAISGGQNNSPLHF
TRBJ1-1 NA TRBV30 TGTGCCTGGACCCTCGGGAGACGGAACACTGAAGCTTTCTTT CAWTLGRRNTEAFF
TRBJ1-1 NA TRBV30 TGTGCCTGGACCTTGGGGCAGAACACTGAAGCTTTCTTT CAWTLGQNTEAFF
TRBJ2-1 TRBD1 TRBV7-9 TGTGCCAGCAGCCGGGACAGCAATTACAATGAGCAGTTCTTC CASSRDSNYNEQFF
TRBJ2-7 TRBD1 TRBV6-6 TGTGCCATAGGAAGGGACAGGGACGAGCAGTACTTC CAIGRDRDEQYF
TRBJ1-2 NA TRBV19 TGTGCCAGTAGTATGGGCAGGGAATTGGCTGGCTACACCTTC CASSMGRELAGYTF
TRBJ1-6 NA TRBV19 TGTGCCAGTAGTATCCGGTCAGGGGAGAATTCACCCCTCCACTTT CASSIRSGENSPLHF
TRBJ1-4 NA TRBV18 TGTGCCAGCCTACCTTCGACTAATGAAAAACTGTTTTTT CASLPSTNEKLFF
TRBJ1-3 NA TRBV7-6 TGTGCCAGCAGCCCCTGGACAGACTCTGGAAACACCATATATTTT CASSPWTDSGNTIYF
TRBJ1-2 NA TRBV27 TGTGCCAGCAGTTTAAACAGAAACTATGGCTACACCTTC CASSLNRNYGYTF
TRBJ1-2 NA TRBV29-1 TGCAGCGTTGATCGGGGTGATGGCTACACCTTC CSVDRGDGYTF
TRBJ1-1 TRBD1 TRBV7-2 TGTGCCAGCAGCTCCGGACAGGAATACCAAGCTTTCTTT CASSSGQEYQAFF
TRBJ1-3 TRBD1 TRBV6-5 TGTGCCAGCAGACCGACAGGGGGTCGGGGAAACACCATATATTTT CASRPTGGRGNTIYF
TRBJ1-1 TRBD1 TRBV18 TGTGCCAGCTCACCATTCGCGGGACAGGGGACCCCTGAAGCTTTCTTT CASSPFAGQGTPEAFF
TRBJ1-1 NA TRBV4-1 TGCGCCAGCAGACGGGGGTTGAACACTGAAGCTTTCTTT CASRRGLNTEAFF
TRBJ1-1 NA TRBV6-5 TGTGCCAGCAGTACCATACGAGGTGAAGCTTTCTTT CASSTIRGEAFF
TRBJ1-4 NA TRBV15 TGTGCCACCAGCATACGGAGGTCTCCGGTCGCAAATGAAAAACTGTTTTTT CATSIRRSPVANEKLFF
TRBJ2-7 TRBD2 TRBV27 TGTGCCAGCAGTCCGAGGCCGGGACTACCCTACGAGCAGTACTTC CASSPRPGLPYEQYF
TRBJ1-5 NA TRBV9 TGTGCCAGCAGCCCCGGGCCCGGGGGCAATCAGCCCCAGCATTTT CASSPGPGGNQPQHF
TRBJ2-1 NA TRBV7-6 TGTGCCAGCAGCTTAGGGGGACACTCCTACAATGAGCAGTTCTTC CASSLGGHSYNEQFF
TRBJ1-1 NA TRBV29-1 TGCAGCGTCCGACAGAACACTGAAGCTTTCTTT CSVRQNTEAFF
TRBJ1-1 NA TRBV6-5 TGTGCCAGCAGCCAAGGCGGGACGGGGGGGAAGGAAGCTTTCTTT CASSQGGTGGKEAFF
TRBJ1-1 NA TRBV5-6 TGTGCCAGCAGCGGGGGAGAGGGAGGGTATTACATGAACACTGAAGCTTTCTTT CASSGGEGGYYMNTEAFF
TRBJ1-1 NA TRBV6-5 TGTGCCAGCAGGTCCGCGACACCGAACACTGAAGCTTTCTTT CASRSATPNTEAFF
TRBJ1-6 TRBD1 TRBV7-9 TGTGCCAGCAGCCCCGGACAGGGCTCCCCTAATTCACCCCTCCACTTT CASSPGQGSPNSPLHF
TRBJ1-5 NA TRBV6-5 TGTGCCAGCAGTTACTCGATCGGTCAGCCCCAGCATTTT CASSYSIGQPQHF
TRBJ2-7 NA TRBV18 TGTGCCAGCTCACCTCACTACGAGCAGTACTTC CASSPHYEQYF
TRBJ1-6 NA TRBV9 TGTGCCAGCAGCGGGACAGATAATTCACCCCTCCACTTT CASSGTDNSPLHF
TRBJ2-3 TRBD2 TRBV6-6 TGTGCCAGCACCCCGACTAGCGGGGGGTCGGATACGCAGTATTTT CASTPTSGGSDTQYF
TRBJ1-2 NA TRBV5-4 TGTGCCAGCAGCTTGGGGGGGGACGGCTATGGCTACACCTTC CASSLGGDGYGYTF
TRBJ2-7 TRBD1 TRBV5-1 TGCGCCAGCAGCCCGGGACAGAGTTCCTCCTACGAGCAGTACTTC CASSPGQSSSYEQYF
TRBJ2-1 NA TRBV19 TGTGCCAGTAGTATAGACTCACAGCCAAATGAGCAGTTCTTC CASSIDSQPNEQFF
TRBJ2-5 NA TRBV11-2 TGTGCCAGCAGCTTAGTAATGGGGGCCGCCCAGACCCAGTACTTC CASSLVMGAAQTQYF
TRBJ1-2 NA TRBV29-1 TGCAGCGCTCATGGCTACACCTTC CSAHGYTF
TRBJ1-2 TRBD1 TRBV6-1 TGTGCCAGCAGGGACAGGGGGAATGGCTACACCTTC CASRDRGNGYTF
TRBJ1-2 NA TRBV30 TGTGCCTGGAGCCTACAGGGATGGTATGGCTACACCTTC CAWSLQGWYGYTF
TRBJ2-2 NA TRBV14 TGTGCCAGCAGCCGGTCCCGGGACACCGGGGAGCTGTTTTTT CASSRSRDTGELFF
TRBJ2-7 TRBD1 TRBV29-1 TGCAGCGTTGGACAGGGAACCTACGAGCAGTACTTC CSVGQGTYEQYF
TRBJ2-3 NA TRBV6-5 TGTGCCAGCAGGTGGGGAGAGGAAAGCACAGATACGCAGTATTTT CASRWGEESTDTQYF
TRBJ1-1 NA TRBV27 TGTGCCAGCACGAGGAATTCGATGAACACTGAAGCTTTCTTT CASTRNSMNTEAFF
TRBJ2-5 NA TRBV9 TGTGCCAGCAGCGTAGGGATGAGGGATGCGACCCAGTACTTC CASSVGMRDATQYF
TRBJ2-1 NA TRBV6-5 TGTGCCAGCAGTTACCGGGACTCATCTTACAATGAGCAGTTCTTC CASSYRDSSYNEQFF
TRBJ1-4 TRBD1 TRBV5-1 TGCGCCAGCAGCTCCGCAGGGGGTCTAATTGAAAAACTGTTTTTT CASSSAGGLIEKLFF
TRBJ1-6 NA TRBV4-3 TGCGCCAGCAGCCAAGATCGGCCAGGGCTTAATAAACCCCTCCACTTT CASSQDRPGLNKPLHF